Sequencing of this T cell receptor (beta chain) was carried out in a study of cytomegalovirus exposure and HLA in healthy donors. This clone was seen more than once but under ten times. Its antigen is not identified. Study-level findings and limits: Later analysis demonstrated an association between a missense DCLRE1C variant and TCR beta V- and J-gene trimming.

This CDR3 has 17 residues. Looked up from germline, CDR1 is SGHTA and CDR2 is FQGNSA. V gave up 6 bases and J gave up 1 base, with 19 bases separating them. PCR employed 60 Vbeta and 13 Jbeta primers. Method: immunoSEQ multiplex PCR; TCRdb's copy keeps in-frame clones and lacks some. This sample has 95,000 to 130,000 clones; around 70% occur once, and the top ten carry 1.5% to 2%. The chain couples TRBV7-2 to TRBJ1-3, with D unclear. The source is a woman aged 18-30 years in good health and CMV-seronegative. Sequencing was performed on PBMCs. CDR3 in amino acids: CASSSLDWSSSGNTIYF. The CDR3 nucleotides read TGTGCCAGCAGTTCCCTTGACTGGAGCTCTTCTGGAAACACCATATATTTT.